Presented here are 21 T cell receptor beta chains from one specimen sequenced in a study of blood T cells in healthy people across ages. A J-beta primer mix and a sample-barcoded 5' primer were used in a second PCR of roughly 7 to 12 cycles. TCRdb re-analysed the 5' RACE reads in MiXCR, keeping a single row per CDR3 protein. The sample contains approximately 730,000 distinct CDR3 sequences, roughly 50% of which appear only once. The material sequenced was blood. These receptors all stem from a man older than 75 in good health.

The chain employs TRBV28 and TRBJ2-7, with D maybe TRBD2 (6 bases). Germline assignment: CDR1 MDHEN and CDR2 SYDVKM. V lost 3 bases and J 2 bases, leaving 11 bases between the germline ends. The CDR3 extends over 14 amino acids. This chain's CDR3 is CASSFAGRTYEQYF. CDR3 bases: TGTGCCAGCAGTTTCGCGGGACGGACCTACGAGCAGTACTTC.

This clonotype was seen only a few times. The gene calls are TRBV2 and TRBJ2-3; tentative D call: TRBD1 (6 bases). CDR3 length equals 14 residues. CDR1 and CDR2 (germline): SNHLY, FYNNEI. V was shortened by 4 bases and J by 14 bases, with 22 bases between the two germline ends. CDR3: CASSGNRDIAYAYF. CDR3 coding DNA: TGTGCCAGCAGTGGCAACCGGGACATAGCATACGCGTATTTT.

This clonotype was found a few times. The J gene is TRBJ1-2, the V gene TRBV29-1; D is possibly TRBD1 (6 bases). The CDR3 has 12 residues. Germline V gives CDR1 SQVTM, CDR2 ANQGSEA. Between the trimmed V and J ends, which lost 4 bases and 5 bases, there was a span of 11 bases. The CDR3 spells CSVAKQGYGYTF. The CDR3 bases are TGCAGCGTTGCTAAACAGGGTTATGGCTACACCTTC. Using reference TRBV29-1 and TRBJ1-2 for the parts outside the CDR3, the full variable domain is SAVISQKPSRDICQRGTSLTIQCQVDSQVTMMFWYRQQPGQSLTLIATANQGSEATYESGFVIDKFPISRPNLTFSTLTVSNMSPEDSSIYLCSVAKQGYGYTFGSGTRLTVV.

There are a few counts of this clonotype. V and J are TRBV29-1 and TRBJ2-7; D tentatively fits TRBD1 or TRBD2 (5 bases each). The CDR3 spans 16 residues. V lost 4 bases, J lost 3 bases, and 22 bases lay in between. Germline assignment: CDR1 SQVTM and CDR2 ANQGSEA. This CDR3 is CSVVDDGGQRGYEQYF. The CDR3 DNA reads TGCAGCGTTGTGGATGATGGGGGTCAGCGAGGCTACGAGCAGTACTTC.

This clonotype showed up just a few times. The chain has TRBV20-1 and TRBJ2-7; TRBD1 is a possible D gene (6 bases). The CDR3 is 18 amino acids. V was cut by 0 bases and J by 0 bases, with 21 bases left in between. Germline values: CDR1 DFQATT, CDR2 SNEGSKA (reference sequence). The CDR3 region is CSARDRLRGGPSSYEQYF. CDR3 DNA: TGCAGTGCTAGAGATCGGCTCAGGGGTGGGCCGAGCTCCTACGAGCAGTACTTC.

The rearrangement links TRBV20-1 to TRBJ1-3; 8 nucleotides line up with TRBD1. Trimming took 1 base from V and 4 from J; bases not matched to a gene: 9. This CDR3 comprises 16 residues. Germline V lookup: CDR1 DFQATT, CDR2 SNEGSKA (reference sequence). CDR3 sequence (DNA): TGCAGTGCTAGAGCTGGGCAGGGGGCAGTCGGAAACACCATATATTTT. Its translation: CSARAGQGAVGNTIYF.

The chain couples TRBV27 to TRBJ2-6, with 7 bases matching TRBD1. Germline loops: CDR1 MNHEY, CDR2 SMNVEV (reference sequence). The length of the CDR3 is 16 residues. The V and J ends lost 6 bases and 4 bases, in that order; junction bases with no gene match: 9. The CDR3 region is CASSKIQGKGANVLTF. CDR3 in DNA: TGTGCCAGCAGCAAAATACAGGGGAAGGGGGCCAACGTCCTGACTTTC.

Points on this clonotype: A read error may produce the germline difference seen at one junction end. The gene calls are TRBV7-3 and TRBJ2-3; 8 bases match TRBD2. The CDR3 consists of 16 residues. Germline lookup yields CDR1 SGHTA and CDR2 FQGTGA. The CDR3 bases are TGTGCCAGCAGCTCGACCCTTAGCGGGACCGGGGATACGCGGTATTTT. Translation gives CASSSTLSGTGDTRYF.

A few counts support this clonotype. The V call is TRBV5-1, the J call TRBJ2-1, with 10 bases that match TRBD2. V was clipped by 5 bases and J by 6 bases; unmatched bases: 5. This CDR3 comprises 14 residues. The V gene's germline CDR1 is SGHRS and CDR2 YFSETQ. CDR3 nucleotides: TGCGCCAGCAGGCTAGCGGGAGCCCTCAATGAGCAGTTCTTC. Its translation is CASRLAGALNEQFF.

In regard to this clonotype: A much larger clonotype is one base distant, so this may be a read error. V and J are TRBV20-1 and TRBJ2-5; possibly TRBD2 for D (5 bases). Germline V gives CDR1 DFQATT, CDR2 SNEGSKA (reference sequence). The germline V and J ends were trimmed by 0 bases and 5 bases, with 13 bases remaining between them. This CDR3 comprises 14 residues. The DNA for the CDR3 is TGCAGTGCTAGAGATAGGCTAGCCAGGGAGACCCAGTACTTC. Encoded protein: CSARDRLARETQYF.

This clonotype was counted many times. An end of the junction differs from the germline gene, which may be a read error. The J gene is TRBJ2-5, the V gene TRBV5-1; D is unclear. Germline values: CDR1 SGHRS, CDR2 YFSETQ. CDR3 length: 11 residues. The CDR3 is CASSLVETQYF. CDR3 bases: TGTGCCAGCAGCTTGGTGGAGACCCAGTACTTC.

The chain employs TRBV3-1 and TRBJ1-4; no firm D call. Germline V gene sequence: CDR1 LGHDT, CDR2 YNNKEL (reference sequence). Trimming removed 4 bases at V and 5 bases at J, with 17 bases between. This CDR3 has 16 amino acids. DNA for the CDR3: TGTGCCAGCAGCCCCCATTGGGCCGGCGAGAATGAAAAACTGTTTTTT. Translating it yields CASSPHWAGENEKLFF.

This clonotype was observed a handful of times. The chain has TRBV20-1 and TRBJ1-5, with D perhaps TRBD1 (5 bases). This CDR3 comprises 14 residues. V shed 4 bases and J shed 4 bases, with 14 bases lying between them. Germline CDR1 reads DFQATT; CDR2 reads SNEGSKA (reference sequence). Here the CDR3 reads CSAMQGGGNQPQHF. For the CDR3, the DNA is TGCAGTGCTATGCAGGGAGGAGGGAATCAGCCCCAGCATTTT.

This chain links TRBV12-3 or TRBV12-4 with TRBJ1-5, with D possibly TRBD1 on 6 matching bases. Deletions cut 5 bases from V and 7 bases from J, with 12 bases between. The CDR3 is 13 residues long. The CDR3 DNA reads as TGTGCCAGCAGTCCGAGGACAGCCCAGCCCCAGCATTTT. Its protein is CASSPRTAQPQHF.

The chain combines TRBV27 with TRBJ2-4; D possibly uses TRBD1 or TRBD2 (5 bases each). The last part of the DNA fits TRBJ2-7 better; the J call may be wrong. CDR1 and CDR2 (germline): MNHEY, SMNVEV (reference sequence). There are 16 residues in the CDR3. CDR3 amino acids: CASGLLLRGLAYEQYF. CDR3 bases: TGTGCCAGCGGATTATTACTCCGGGGCCTTGCGTACGAGCAGTACTTC.

The chain has TRBV7-2 and TRBJ2-1; 8 bases are a match to TRBD2. V was pared by 5 bases and J by 9 bases, with 15 bases of the junction left unmatched. The length of the CDR3 is 16 residues. Germline-derived CDR1 and CDR2 are SGHTA and FQGNSA. The DNA of the CDR3 is TGTGCCAGCAGCGAATTTGCAGCGGGAGCGGACGGTGAGCAGTTCTTC. This sequence encodes CASSEFAAGADGEQFF.

The V call is TRBV20-1, the J call TRBJ2-1; a possible D gene is TRBD2 (6 bases). Germline-derived CDR1 and CDR2 are DFQATT and SNEGSKA (reference sequence). The CDR3 totals 15 residues. Trimming shortened V by 6 bases and J by 3 bases, and 18 bases separated the two germline ends. CDR3 in amino acids: CSAITRETYYNEQFF. In nucleotides, the CDR3 is TGCAGTGCCATCACCCGGGAGACATACTACAATGAGCAGTTCTTC.

The V gene is TRBV12-3 or TRBV12-4, the J gene TRBJ2-1; D remains ambiguous. The CDR3 has 11 residues. The V end was cut by 7 bases, the J end by 10 bases, with 11 bases between. CDR3 bases: TGTGCCAGCACCCGGTTGGGGGAGCAGTTCTTC. It codes for CASTRLGEQFF.

In its sample, this clonotype was seen a few times. This chain uses TRBV5-1 with TRBJ2-3, with TRBD2 matching over 12 bases. V was pared by 4 bases and J by 14 bases, with 17 bases of the junction left unmatched. This CDR3 is 16 amino acids long. Germline CDR1 SGHRS, CDR2 YFSETQ. The CDR3 DNA follows: TGCGCCAGCAGCCCCGGACTAGCGGGGCCCTCAGGATACGCGTATTTT. Protein sequence: CASSPGLAGPSGYAYF.

This rearrangement joins TRBV19 to TRBJ2-1; unclear D gene. The length of the CDR3 is 12 residues. CDR1 is LNHDA and CDR2 is SQIVND in the germline V gene (reference sequence). Trimming left V 1 base short and J 12 bases short, with 10 bases between. CDR3 nucleotide sequence: TGTGCCAGTAGTATAGCTCACTCCCTGCAGTTCTTC. It encodes CASSIAHSLQFF.

The chain links TRBV9 to TRBJ2-7; 10 positions match TRBD1. Germline CDR1 is SGDLS and CDR2 is YYNGEE. The CDR3 has 15 amino acids. J lost 1 base, V lost 4 bases, and 5 bases had no gene match. The CDR3 DNA reads TGTGCCAGCAGCCCCCGGACAGGGGGATCCTACGAGCAGTACTTC. As protein: CASSPRTGGSYEQYF.